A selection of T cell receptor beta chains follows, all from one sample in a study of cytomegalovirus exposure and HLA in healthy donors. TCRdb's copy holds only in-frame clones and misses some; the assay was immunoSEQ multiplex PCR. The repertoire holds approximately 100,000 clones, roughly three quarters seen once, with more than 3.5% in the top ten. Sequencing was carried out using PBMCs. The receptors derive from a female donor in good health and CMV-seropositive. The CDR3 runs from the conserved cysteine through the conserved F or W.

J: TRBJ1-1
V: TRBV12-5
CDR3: CASGLETGGNTEAFF

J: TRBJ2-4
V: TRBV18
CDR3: CASSPMILLAKNIQYF

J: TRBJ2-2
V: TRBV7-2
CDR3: CASSLEPSTGELFF

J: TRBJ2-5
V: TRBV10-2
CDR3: CANTGLAGGRETQYF

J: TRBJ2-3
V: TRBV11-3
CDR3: CASSMGTGVLKDTQYF

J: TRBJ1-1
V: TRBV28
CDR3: CASSFPPNHSPTEAFF

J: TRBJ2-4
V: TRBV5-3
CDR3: CARSSYRYRESQYF

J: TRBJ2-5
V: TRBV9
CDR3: CASSVEERARETQYF

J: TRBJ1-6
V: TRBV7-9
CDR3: CSSSLDGTGDSPLHF

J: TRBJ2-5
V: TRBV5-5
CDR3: CASSSGQGKTQYF

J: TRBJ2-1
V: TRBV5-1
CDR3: CASSLTGDNYNEQFF

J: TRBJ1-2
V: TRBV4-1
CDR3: CASSQEVGAPRGDGYTF

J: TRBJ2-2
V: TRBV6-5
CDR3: CASSEVNTGELFF

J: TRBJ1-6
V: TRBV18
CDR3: CATGGQHNSPLHF

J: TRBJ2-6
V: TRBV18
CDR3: CASSSSSGANGLTF

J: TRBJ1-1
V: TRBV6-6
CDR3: CASTLTQAWNTEAFF

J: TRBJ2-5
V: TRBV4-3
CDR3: CASSLGASGGTLQETQYF